This T cell receptor beta chain was profiled in a study of OX40 agonist ivuxolimab in advanced cancers. Study-level information: Three partial responders included one hepatocellular carcinoma patient and two cutaneous melanoma patients.

Libraries were prepared by immunoSEQ multiplex PCR; TCRdb keeps only in-frame clonotypes and omits some of them. The sample has around 76,000 clones, under 80% seen once; the top ten hold around 5%. Per the germline V gene, CDR1 is GTSNPN and CDR2 is SVGIG (reference sequence). V lost 0 bases, J lost 3 bases, and 4 bases stayed unmatched. This CDR3 contains 16 residues. This sequence was found in an adult with an advanced solid tumor such as melanoma, head and neck, liver or kidney cancer. The J gene is TRBJ2-2, the V gene TRBV30; 10 nucleotides line up with TRBD1. Specimen: CD4+ or CD8+ T cells sorted from blood, collected in a trial of the OX40 agonist ivuxolimab. CDR3 protein: CAWSVPGTGDTGELFF. The CDR3 bases are TGTGCCTGGAGTGTCCCCGGGACAGGGGACACCGGGGAGCTGTTTTTT.